Listed below are T cell receptor beta chains from one sample, sequenced in a study of blood T cell repertoires in COVID-19. Libraries were prepared by immunoSEQ multiplex PCR; TCRdb keeps only in-frame clonotypes and omits some of them. The profile shows over 150,000 clones, around 80% of them singletons. The source material was PBMCs or T cells enriched from blood (not recorded which). These receptors were obtained from a woman between 70 and 85 years old in a cohort exposed to, infected with or recovered from COVID-19 (not recorded which). Both conserved end residues are part of each CDR3. The D gene is left open where the match is weak. Only part of the rows carry a size: once, few, many, or a class if the clone is expanded.

>TRBV3-1/TRBV3-2|-|TRBJ1-1|-
TGTGCCAGCAGCCAAGGAGGGTACGGCACTGAAGCTTTCTTT
CASSQGGYGTEAFF
>TRBV7-3|-|TRBJ1-1|-
TGTGCCAGCAGCTTAATTGGGGGCTTGAACACTGAAGCTTTCTTT
CASSLIGGLNTEAFF
>TRBV6-5|-|TRBJ1-1|-
TGTGCCAGCAGTTACCGAGGACAACTGAACACTGAAGCTTTCTTT
CASSYRGQLNTEAFF
>TRBV27|TRBD1|TRBJ2-7|-
TGTGCCAGCCGGTTATCAATGACAGGGACCTACGAGCAGTACTTC
CASRLSMTGTYEQYF
>TRBV4-3|-|TRBJ2-1|few
TGCGCCAGCAGCCAAACACCGGGACTTGCCTACAATGAGCAGTTCTTC
CASSQTPGLAYNEQFF
>TRBV20-1|-|TRBJ1-1|-
TGCAGTGCTAGTCGCGACAGCTACACTGAAGCTTTCTTT
CSASRDSYTEAFF
>TRBV9|TRBD1|TRBJ1-2|-
TGTGCCAGCAGCGTCAACAGGGGTGGCTACACCTTC
CASSVNRGGYTF
>TRBV20-1|-|TRBJ2-5|-
TGCAGCCACAGGTACCAAGAGACCCAGTACTTC
CSHRYQETQYF
>TRBV11-3|TRBD2|TRBJ2-5|-
TGTGCCAGCAGCCCCGCCAATCCGGGACTAGCGAAAGAGACCCAGTACTTC
CASSPANPGLAKETQYF
>TRBV5-1|TRBD1|TRBJ2-7|-
TGCGCCAGCAGCTTGGACCCGGGACAGAACTACGAGCAGTACTTC
CASSLDPGQNYEQYF
>TRBV5-4|TRBD2|TRBJ2-5|-
TGTGCCAGCAGCCTTCGGACTAGCGGGGCTCAAGAGACCCAGTACTTC
CASSLRTSGAQETQYF
>TRBV19|TRBD1|TRBJ2-3|-
TGTGCCAGTAAAAAGACAGGGGCCGCAGATACGCAGTATTTT
CASKKTGAADTQYF
>TRBV5-1|TRBD1|TRBJ1-1|-
TGCGCCAGCAACGACCCAGGGGGCACTGAAGCTTTCTTT
CASNDPGGTEAFF
>TRBV4-1|TRBD1|TRBJ1-5|-
TGCGCCAGCAGCCAAGAGCAGCTCCGGGACAGGGTACAAATCAGCCCCCAGCATTTT
CASSQEQLRDRVQISPQHF
>TRBV5-1|-|TRBJ2-2|once
TGCGCCAGCAGCTTGTTTGCGGGTCATAATGGCGGGGAGCTGTTTTTT
CASSLFAGHNGGELFF
>TRBV6-5|TRBD1|TRBJ2-1|-
TGTGCCAGCAGGACCGAACTACAGGGGCTGAATGAGCAGTTCTTC
CASRTELQGLNEQFF
>TRBV7-9|TRBD1|TRBJ1-2|-
TGTGCCAGCAGCCCGGGACAGGGGGTTACTAACTATGGCTACACCTTC
CASSPGQGVTNYGYTF
>TRBV9|-|TRBJ2-2|-
TGTGCCAGCAGCGTAGAGCCGCACACCGGGGAGCTGTTTTTT
CASSVEPHTGELFF
>TRBV10-3|TRBD2|TRBJ2-5|-
TGTGCCATCAGTGAAAGACTAGCGGCGCAAGAGACCCAGTACTTC
CAISERLAAQETQYF
>TRBV23-1|-|TRBJ2-1|once
TGCGCCAGCAGTCCCCCAGGGGTGTGTGAGCAGTTCTTC
CASSPPGVCEQFF
>TRBV28|-|TRBJ1-1|-
TGTGCCAGCAGCGAGGCGAGGGTCCCCGGCACTGAAGCTTTCTTT
CASSEARVPGTEAFF
>TRBV24-1|-|TRBJ1-2|-
TGTGCCACCAGCCCCACAGGGTCCTATGGCTACACCTTC
CATSPTGSYGYTF
>TRBV6-5|-|TRBJ1-4|-
TGTGCCAGCAGCCTTCTGGGTCCGCGGGAAAAACTGTTTTTT
CASSLLGPREKLFF
>TRBV7-9|-|TRBJ2-1|-
TGTGCCAGCAGCTTAGCAGGCCCAGGGACTGCTGAGCAGTTCTTC
CASSLAGPGTAEQFF
>TRBV11-2|-|TRBJ2-1|-
TGTGCCAGCAGCTTAGGATCTAGCCAGGTCAATGAGCAGTTCTTC
CASSLGSSQVNEQFF
>TRBV29-1|TRBD1|TRBJ2-3|few
TGCAGCGTTTGGACAGGGGGCACAGATACGCAGTATTTT
CSVWTGGTDTQYF
>TRBV11-3|-|TRBJ1-1|-
TGTGCCACCCAGGGCGTTGGGACTGAAGCTTTCTTT
CATQGVGTEAFF